This T cell receptor (beta chain) appears in the sequencing data of a study of blood T cell repertoires in COVID-19. At the level of the study: From T cells, B-cell-depleted T cells, or PBMCs came the material, which was cDNA or gDNA.

This CDR3 comprises 14 residues. Trimming took off 5 bases at V and 4 bases at J, with 11 bases between the two ends. Germline CDR1 is SNHLY and CDR2 is FYNNEI. Authors' processing steps: The authors estimated nucleated cell counts from reference gene primer amplification. TCRdb's copy holds only in-frame clones and misses some; the assay was immunoSEQ multiplex PCR. V, J and clone size are taken as reported in that table, and D and trimming were inferred from the DNA itself. The table shows approximately 130,000 clones, with 85% to 90% occurring only once. The source is a man between 65 and 79 years old with active or convalescent COVID-19. Input material: peripheral blood. The chain is built from TRBV2 and TRBJ1-4, with D possibly matching TRBD1 (5 bases). CDR3 sequence reads: CASSHSGGNEKLFF. CDR3 sequence (DNA): TGTGCCAGCAGTCACTCGGGGGGTAATGAAAAACTGTTTTTT.